A single sample is the source of the 5 T cell receptor beta chains below, sequenced in a study of blood T cell repertoires in COVID-19. Assay used: immunoSEQ multiplex PCR; TCRdb lists only in-frame clones, some missing. The sample has 260,000 or so clones; 83% are singletons. The sample taken for sequencing was PBMCs or T cells enriched from blood (not recorded which). The receptors derive from a woman aged 40 to 55 who had been exposed to COVID-19.

V gene TRBV19 combines with J gene TRBJ1-1; possible D gene TRBD1, 5 bases. The V and J ends lost 7 bases and 5 bases respectively, with 17 bases between them. This CDR3 spans 14 amino acids. Looked up from germline, CDR1 is LNHDA and CDR2 is SQIVND (reference sequence). The CDR3 DNA sequence: TGTGCCAGTATTGCCGCCAGGGAGGGAACTGAAGCTTTCTTT. Amino acid sequence: CASIAAREGTEAFF.

V usage is TRBV30 and J usage is TRBJ2-5; maybe TRBD1 (7 bases). The CDR3 is made up of 13 amino acids. V was shortened by 2 bases and J by 7 bases, with 14 bases between the two germline ends. Per germline, CDR1 GTSNPN and CDR2 SVGIG (reference sequence). The CDR3 nucleotides are TGTGCCTGGAGTACGACAGGGACTGGGACCCAGTACTTC. It translates to CAWSTTGTGTQYF.

The genes are TRBV19 and TRBJ1-1; weak D call: TRBD1 (6 bases). The length of the CDR3 is 13 residues. V dropped 2 bases and J dropped 4 bases, with 8 bases sitting between them. Germline V CDR1 and CDR2: LNHDA, SQIVND (reference sequence). The CDR3 reads CASSITGTTEAFF. DNA of the CDR3: TGTGCCAGTAGTATAACAGGGACCACTGAAGCTTTCTTT.

This clone was picked up many times. The chain is built from TRBV7-2 and TRBJ1-3; D unclear. Germline V CDR1 and CDR2: SGHTA, FQGNSA. The CDR3 is made up of 16 amino acids. The V end lost 0 bases, the J end lost 0 bases, and 9 bases lay between the germline ends. CDR3 loop: CASSLAPGSSGNTIYF. The CDR3 DNA is TGTGCCAGCAGCTTAGCCCCGGGGAGCTCTGGAAACACCATATATTTT.

This clone showed up just a few times. Here the CDR3 reads CASSSRETQYF. The CDR3, as DNA: TGTGCCAGTAGTTCTCGGGAGACCCAGTACTTC. The rearrangement links TRBV19 to TRBJ2-5; D ambiguous. Germline V gene sequence: CDR1 LNHDA, CDR2 SQIVND (reference sequence). The CDR3 is made up of 11 amino acids. With 5 bases removed from V and 5 bases from J, the gap between germline ends came to 6 bases.